The 2 T cell receptor beta chains below were found in one sample sequenced in a study of cytomegalovirus exposure and HLA in healthy donors. This PCR relied on a set of 60 Vbeta primers and 13 Jbeta primers. Method: immunoSEQ multiplex PCR; TCRdb's copy keeps in-frame clones and lacks some. In the table there are about 170,000 clones, approximately 81% of which are singletons. Sequencing was carried out using PBMCs. These receptors were collected from a male donor in good health and CMV-seronegative.

Only one count was recorded for this clone. The rearrangement joins TRBV7-2 to TRBJ2-2; 8 nucleotides align to TRBD1. The CDR3 is made up of 15 amino acids. The V gene's germline CDR1 is SGHTA and CDR2 FQGNSA. The ends lost 2 bases at V and 4 bases at J; junction bases unmatched: 3. CDR3 nucleotide sequence: TGTGCCAGCAGCTTAAGGGGGACAGGCACCGGGGAGCTGTTTTTT. Residues: CASSLRGTGTGELFF.

V gene TRBV10-3 combines with J gene TRBJ2-5; 9 nucleotides agree with TRBD1. The length of the CDR3 is 15 residues. J gave up 4 bases and V 6 bases, and 9 bases lay outside the gene matches. Germline assignment: CDR1 ENHRY and CDR2 SYGVKD. The CDR3 here is CAIRSKDRGGETQYF. The CDR3 DNA reads as TGTGCCATCAGGTCCAAGGACAGGGGCGGAGAGACCCAGTACTTC.